The 5 T cell receptor beta chains given below trace back to one sample, sequenced in a study of T cell responses to AZD1222 COVID-19 vaccine. The data were produced by immunoSEQ multiplex PCR, yet TCRdb's version contains in-frame clones alone and is incomplete. This table holds approximately 130,000 clones, about 94% found once. The sample in question was peripheral blood, obtained on day 0 of AZD1222 vaccination. All receptors derive from an adult in good health.

This chain joins TRBV18 and TRBJ1-3, with D hard to call. V was clipped by 6 bases and J by 2 bases, with 8 bases between them. CDR1 is KGHSH, CDR2 LQKENI, per germline. The CDR3 is made up of 13 amino acids. This CDR3 is CASSRGAGNTIYF. CDR3 nucleotides: TGTGCCAGCTCTCGTGGGGCTGGAAACACCATATATTTT. Drawing the rest from reference TRBV18 and TRBJ1-3, the complete variable domain is NAGVMQNPRHLVRRRGQEARLRCSPMKGHSHVYWYRQLPEEGLKFMVYLQKENIIDESGMPKERFSAEFPKEGPSILRIQQVVRGDSAAYFCASSRGAGNTIYFGEGSWLTVV.

The chain couples TRBV19 to TRBJ1-2; maybe TRBD1 (5 bases). V shed 3 bases and J shed 4 bases, with 21 bases lying between them. Germline V CDR1 and CDR2: LNHDA, SQIVND (reference sequence). The CDR3 totals 17 residues. The DNA of the CDR3 is TGTGCCAGTAGTATCGCACCCTCGAGGGGCTGGGGCTATGGCTACACCTTC. Encoded protein: CASSIAPSRGWGYGYTF.

The chain links TRBV6-5 to TRBJ1-2; D possibly corresponds to TRBD1 (6 bases). The CDR3 extends over 13 amino acids. Germline V gene sequence: CDR1 MNHEY, CDR2 SVGAGI. Trimming removed 7 bases at V and 4 bases at J, with 13 bases between. CDR3 residues: CASTADRVYGYTF. CDR3 nucleotide sequence: TGTGCCAGCACCGCGGACAGAGTCTATGGCTACACCTTC.

This clone was recorded once. CDR3 nucleotides: TGTGCCACCGGGACACCAAACACTGAAGCTTTCTTT. Residues: CATGTPNTEAFF. The V call is TRBV10-3, the J call TRBJ1-1, with D possibly TRBD1 on 6 matching bases. Germline V CDR1 and CDR2: ENHRY, SYGVKD. The CDR3 covers 12 residues. The germline V and J ends were trimmed by 10 bases and 2 bases, with 11 bases remaining between them.

This clone appeared a few times. The chain links TRBV7-8 to TRBJ2-7, with D perhaps given as TRBD1 or TRBD2 (5 bases each). Looked up from germline, CDR1 is SGHVS and CDR2 is FQNEAQ. The CDR3 loop spans 15 amino acids. With 5 bases removed from V and 0 bases from J, the gap between germline ends came to 14 bases. CDR3 in amino acids: CASSPGSGTSYEQYF. The CDR3 coding sequence is TGTGCCAGCAGCCCAGGATCCGGGACCTCCTACGAGCAGTACTTC.